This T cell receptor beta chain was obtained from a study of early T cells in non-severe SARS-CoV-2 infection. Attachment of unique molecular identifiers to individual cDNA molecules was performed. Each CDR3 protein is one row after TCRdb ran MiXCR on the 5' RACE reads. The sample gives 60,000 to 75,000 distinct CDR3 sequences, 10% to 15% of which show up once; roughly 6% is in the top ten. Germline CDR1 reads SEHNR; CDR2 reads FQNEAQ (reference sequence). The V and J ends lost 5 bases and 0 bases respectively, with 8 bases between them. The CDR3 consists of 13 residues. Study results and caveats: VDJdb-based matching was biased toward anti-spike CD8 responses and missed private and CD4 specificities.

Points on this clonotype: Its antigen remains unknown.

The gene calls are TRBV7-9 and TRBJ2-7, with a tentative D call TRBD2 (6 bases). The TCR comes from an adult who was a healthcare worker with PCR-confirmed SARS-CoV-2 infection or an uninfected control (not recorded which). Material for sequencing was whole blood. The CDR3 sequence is CASSRGNSYEQYF. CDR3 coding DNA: TGTGCCAGCAGCCGCGGGAACTCCTACGAGCAGTACTTC.